One sample yielded the 21 T cell receptor beta chains listed below, sequenced in a study. Treg sorting used a CD4+CD25+CD127-/low gate. TCRdb analysed the 5' RACE reads with MiXCR anew, one entry per CDR3 protein. The sample has some 30,000 distinct CDR3 sequences, more than 20% seen once. Sequencing used tumor-infiltrating Tregs sorted from the breast tumor. These receptors all come from a female donor with breast cancer.

In regard to this clonotype: Since a much larger clone is just one base distant, this may be a read error. The V gene is TRBV6-1, the J gene TRBJ2-4; D gene unclear. Looked up from germline, CDR1 is MNHNS and CDR2 is SASEGT. The V end lost 6 bases, the J end lost 6 bases, and 12 bases lay between the germline ends. The CDR3 spans 13 residues. CDR3 nucleotide sequence: TGTGCCAGCAGGGGTGCGGAGACAAACATTCAGTACTTC. This codes for CASRGAETNIQYF.

This clonotype was picked up many times. The genes are TRBV15 and TRBJ2-1; 10 nucleotides match TRBD2. This CDR3 is 16 amino acids long. The V gene's germline CDR1 is LNHNV and CDR2 YYDKDF (reference sequence). J gave up 8 bases and V 0 bases, and 7 bases lay outside the gene matches. The CDR3 DNA sequence: TGTGCCACCAGCAGAGATCCTAGCGGGAGTACGGATGAGCAGTTCTTC. Encoded protein: CATSRDPSGSTDEQFF.

As for this clonotype: A much larger clone lies one base from this, so it may be a read error. The rearrangement uses TRBV5-4 and TRBJ2-1; D not certain. Germline V gives CDR1 SGHNT, CDR2 YYREEE (reference sequence). There are 13 residues in the CDR3. V lost 6 bases to trimming and J lost 5 bases, with 12 bases between them. The CDR3 sequence is CASTSLKNNEQFF. The CDR3 DNA reads as TGTGCCAGCACCTCCCTGAAGAACAATGAGCAGTTCTTC. Variable domain in full (rest from reference TRBV5-4 and TRBJ2-1): ETGVTQSPTHLIKTRGQQVTLRCSSQSGHNTVSWYQQALGQGPQFIFQYYREEENGRGNFPPRFSGLQFPNYSSELNVNALELDDSALYLCASTSLKNNEQFFGPGTRLTVL.

This chain joins TRBV24-1 and TRBJ2-1, with TRBD2 identical over 10 bases. The V and J ends lost 7 bases and 2 bases, in that order; junction bases with no gene match: 1. The CDR3 sequence is 14 residues long. Per germline, CDR1 KGHDR and CDR2 SFDVKD. The DNA of the CDR3 is TGTGCCACCAGGGGGACTAGCGCCTACAATGAGCAGTTCTTC. As protein: CATRGTSAYNEQFF.

This clonotype was observed many times. The V gene is TRBV20-1, the J gene TRBJ1-1; D is unclear. The CDR3 is 12 residues long. Germline V gene data show CDR1 as DFQATT and CDR2 as SNEGSKA (reference sequence). The V gene lost 5 bases and the J gene lost 4 bases, with 11 bases spanning the gap. The CDR3 nucleotides are TGCAGTGCTTCCCGGTTGGCCACTGAAGCTTTCTTT. It encodes CSASRLATEAFF.

This clonotype was seen repeatedly, ten times or more. The chain combines TRBV18 with TRBJ1-1; D possibly corresponds to TRBD1 (6 bases). Trimming stripped 3 bases from V and 0 bases from J, with 14 bases between. In germline, CDR1 is KGHSH, CDR2 LQKENI. This CDR3 contains 16 residues. The CDR3 DNA sequence: TGTGCCAGCTCACCCTCGACAGGCACACTGAACACTGAAGCTTTCTTT. As protein: CASSPSTGTLNTEAFF.

This clonotype was seen many times. The chain recombines TRBV7-2 with TRBJ1-1, with D uncertain. Trimming shortened V by 6 bases and J by 2 bases, and 13 bases separated the two germline ends. The CDR3 spans 14 residues. From germline, CDR1 is SGHTA and CDR2 FQGNSA. The CDR3 loop reads CASRPRGPNTEAFF. CDR3 sequence (DNA): TGTGCCAGCAGACCCCGAGGGCCTAACACTGAAGCTTTCTTT.

The gene calls are TRBV6-1 and TRBJ1-5; D is uncertain. Trimming stripped 9 bases from V and 5 bases from J, with 14 bases between. The germline V gene encodes CDR1 MNHNS and CDR2 SASEGT. CDR3 length equals 13 residues. CDR3 sequence: CASQARLHQPQHF. CDR3 DNA: TGTGCCAGTCAGGCCCGACTGCATCAGCCCCAGCATTTT.

This clonotype was counted ten times or more. DNA of the CDR3: TGCGCCAGCAGCTTGGCCGGGGACGGTCCCTACGAGCAGTACTTC. Its protein product is CASSLAGDGPYEQYF. This chain links TRBV5-1 with TRBJ2-7, with D perhaps given as TRBD1 or TRBD2 (5 bases each). Trimming cost V 0 bases and J 2 bases, with 12 bases left between them. The CDR3 covers 15 residues. CDR1 and CDR2 (germline): SGHRS, YFSETQ.

This clonotype occurred many times. The chain has TRBV21-1 and TRBJ1-1; the table calls TRBD1, which could not be checked here. TRBV21-1 is a listed pseudogene. The CDR3 has 16 amino acids. CDR3 bases: TGTGCCAGCAGCAAAGTGGACAGGGCAAGAAACACTGAAGCTTTCTTT. As protein: CASSKVDRARNTEAFF.

Judged by abundance, this clonotype is medium-sized. The rearrangement uses TRBV5-1 and TRBJ2-3, with 9 positions matching TRBD2. The length of the CDR3 is 16 residues. Germline assignment: CDR1 SGHRS and CDR2 YFSETQ. Trimming cost V 10 bases and J 0 bases; bases outside gene matches: 12. The CDR3 nucleotides read TGCGCCTCAGCAACAGGCCTAGCGGGGAGCACAGATACGCAGTATTTT. Amino acids: CASATGLAGSTDTQYF.

In regard to this clonotype: This may come from a read error, since a much larger clone is one base off. This chain uses TRBV30 with TRBJ1-2; 7 nucleotides agree with TRBD1. The V segment lost 2 bases and the J segment 12 bases; nucleotides outside the gene matches: 15. The CDR3 totals 14 residues. Per germline, CDR1 GTSNPN and CDR2 SVGIG (reference sequence). The CDR3 reads CAWSWVLSEGGNTF. CDR3 nucleotide sequence: TGTGCCTGGAGTTGGGTCCTCTCGGAAGGGGGCAACACCTTC. The full variable domain, rest sourced from reference TRBV30 and TRBJ1-2, is SQTIHQWPATLVQPVGSPLSLECTVEGTSNPNLYWYRQAAGRGLQLLFYSVGIGQISSEVPQNLSASRPQDRQFILSSKKLLLSDSGFYLCAWSWVLSEGGNTFGSGTRLTVV.

By share, this clonotype ranks as medium-sized (0.01 to 0.1%). The chain carries TRBV5-1 and TRBJ2-2; 7 bases fit TRBD2. The CDR3 length is 18 residues. CDR1 and CDR2 (germline): SGHRS, YFSETQ. V shed 4 bases and J 0 bases; nucleotides not matched to a gene: 12. The CDR3 DNA reads as TGCGCCAGCAGCCCCCGGGGTAGCGGGTCTACGAACACCGGGGAGCTGTTTTTT. Its protein is CASSPRGSGSTNTGELFF.

This clonotype occurred a few times. V is TRBV11-2 and J is TRBJ2-7, with 11 nucleotides matching TRBD2. J gave up 3 bases and V 4 bases, and 14 bases lay outside the gene matches. Germline CDR1 SGHAT, CDR2 FQNNGV. CDR3 length equals 18 residues. The CDR3 loop reads CASSYLDHLTSGDYEQYF. CDR3 sequence (DNA): TGTGCCAGCAGCTACCTGGATCATTTGACTAGCGGGGACTACGAGCAGTACTTC.

This clonotype has at least ten counts. This chain connects TRBV20-1 to TRBJ1-5; TRBD1 might be the D (5 bases). V lost 3 bases, J lost 6 bases, and 15 bases lay in between. The CDR3 extends over 14 amino acids. In germline, CDR1 is DFQATT, CDR2 SNEGSKA (reference sequence). The CDR3 nucleotides read TGCAGTGCTAGTCCGGGGGGGAGTAGTCAGCCCCAGCATTTT. Translation gives CSASPGGSSQPQHF.

As for this clonotype: Given the absence of the conserved phenylalanine or tryptophan at the CDR3 end, a read error is likely. This chain joins TRBV20-1 and TRBJ2-3, with a weak D call TRBD2 (6 bases). Trimming removed 6 bases at V and 5 bases at J, with 36 bases between. CDR1 and CDR2 from the germline V gene are DFQATT and SNEGSKA (reference sequence). The CDR3 length is 20 residues. In DNA form, the CDR3 reads TGCAGTGCCGAAGTCGGGGTAGCGGAGATAAAAAAAGGAGCGCAAGATACGCAGTATCTT. Translating gives CSAEVGVAEIKKGAQDTQYL.

This clonotype has a handful of counts. With a much larger clone just one base away, this may be a read error. V gene TRBV13 combines with J gene TRBJ1-1; no clear D gene. Germline V gives CDR1 PRHDT, CDR2 FYEKMQ (reference sequence). This CDR3 comprises 15 residues. The CDR3 coding sequence is TGTGCCAGCAGATTAGAGGGCCTAGGCACCACTGAAGCTTTCTTT. It is translated as CASRLEGLGTTEAFF.

By sample fraction, this clonotype is medium-sized. The rearrangement joins TRBV20-1 to TRBJ2-1, with TRBD2 matching over 9 bases. This CDR3 comprises 14 residues. CDR1 and CDR2 (germline): DFQATT, SNEGSKA (reference sequence). CDR3 bases: TGCAGCGGGTTAGCGGGAGTGACGGGCAATGAGCAGTTCTTC. As protein: CSGLAGVTGNEQFF.

In its sample, this clonotype was seen many times. The rearrangement joins TRBV19 to TRBJ2-1; TRBD2 might be the D (6 bases). V was trimmed by 7 bases and J by 7 bases, leaving 17 bases between them. The CDR3 spans 14 residues. CDR1 and CDR2 (germline): LNHDA, SQIVND (reference sequence). The CDR3 protein is CASTEPGLPNEQFF. In DNA form, the CDR3 reads TGTGCCAGTACCGAACCGGGACTGCCAAATGAGCAGTTCTTC.

The CDR3 region has the DNA TGTGCCAGCAGTTACTCCCAAACGCTTGATAAGGGCTACACCTTC. Translating gives CASSYSQTLDKGYTF. The V and J genes are TRBV6-1 and TRBJ1-2; D gene unclear. Trimming left V 5 bases short and J 8 bases short, with 21 bases between. Germline loops: CDR1 MNHNS, CDR2 SASEGT. The CDR3 has 15 amino acids.

This clonotype was seen many times. The chain employs TRBV5-1 and TRBJ1-2, with D maybe TRBD1 (5 bases). Germline-derived CDR1 and CDR2 are SGHRS and YFSETQ. Deletions cut 0 bases from V and 2 bases from J, with 5 bases between. CDR3 length: 13 residues. CDR3 loop: CASSLGDNYGYTF. CDR3 sequence (DNA): TGCGCCAGCAGCTTGGGGGACAACTATGGCTACACCTTC.